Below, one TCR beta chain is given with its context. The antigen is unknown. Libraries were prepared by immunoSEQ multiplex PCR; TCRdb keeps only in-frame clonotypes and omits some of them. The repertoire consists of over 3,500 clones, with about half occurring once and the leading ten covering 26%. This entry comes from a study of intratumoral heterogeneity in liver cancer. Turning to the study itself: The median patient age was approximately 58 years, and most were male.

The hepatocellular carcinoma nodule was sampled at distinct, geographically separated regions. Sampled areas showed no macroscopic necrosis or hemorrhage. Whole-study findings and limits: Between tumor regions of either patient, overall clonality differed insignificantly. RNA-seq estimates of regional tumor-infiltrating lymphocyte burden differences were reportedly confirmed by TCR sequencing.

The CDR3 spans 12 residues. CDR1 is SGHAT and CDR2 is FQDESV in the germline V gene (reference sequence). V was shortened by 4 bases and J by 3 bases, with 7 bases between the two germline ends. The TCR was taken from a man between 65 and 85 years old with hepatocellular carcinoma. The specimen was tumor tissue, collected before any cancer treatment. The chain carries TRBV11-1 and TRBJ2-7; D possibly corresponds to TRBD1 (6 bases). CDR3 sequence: CASSSDSYEQYF. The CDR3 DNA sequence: TGTGCCAGCAGCTCGGACAGCTACGAGCAGTACTTC. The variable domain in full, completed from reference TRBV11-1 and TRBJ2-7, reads EAEVAQSPRYKITEKSQAVAFWCDPISGHATLYWYRQILGQGPELLVQFQDESVVDDSQLPKDRFSAERLKGVDSTLKIQPAELGDSAMYLCASSSDSYEQYFGPGTRLTVT.